One TCR beta chain is described in this entry. What it recognizes is unknown. These data come from a study of OX40 agonist ivuxolimab in advanced cancers. Whole-study context: The study treated patients with ivuxolimab, an agonistic anti-OX40 (CD134) antibody. Participants, about 83% male, averaged roughly 60 years of age, ranging from 23 to 79. Broader study findings: At doses 0.1 to 3.0 mg/kg, CD4+ and CD8+ clones expanded.

Repertoires were generated with immunoSEQ multiplex PCR, while TCRdb's copy carries only in-frame clones and drops some. Counted here are 85,000 to 90,000 clones, about 90% occurring once; the ten biggest clones make up 1.1%. The CDR3 extends over 17 amino acids. The J segment lost 5 bases and the V segment lost 6 bases, leaving 15 bases of the junction unmatched. Germline V CDR1 and CDR2: SEHNR, FQNEAQ (reference sequence). Autoimmune disease history or systemic immunosuppression was exclusionary. The sequencing here drew on CD4+ or CD8+ T cells sorted from blood, taken in a trial of the OX40 agonist ivuxolimab. This chain uses TRBV7-9 with TRBJ1-2; TRBD1 matches at 10 bases. The clonotype comes from an adult with an advanced solid tumor such as melanoma, head and neck, liver or kidney cancer. CDR3 residues: CASSFTLGTGEEYGYTF. CDR3 nucleotides: TGTGCCAGCAGTTTTACTCTCGGGACAGGGGAAGAATATGGCTACACCTTC.